Detailed here is one T cell receptor beta chain. The antigen is not known. Each of the TCR libraries took about 3,500 ng of total RNA. TCRdb reprocessed the 5' RACE reads and keeps a single row for each CDR3 protein, giving no DNA. Recorded for this sample: approximately 150,000 distinct CDR3 sequences. This sample is part of a study of monozygotic twins with inflammatory bowel disease. The study's findings and limits: The inverse Simpson measure of TCRbeta diversity was lower in IBD patients than in healthy co-twins.

This CDR3 is built from 15 residues. Germline values: CDR1 LGHNA, CDR2 YNFKEQ. The receptor was isolated from a human donor with ulcerative colitis or Crohn's disease, or a healthy co-twin of an affected twin (not recorded which). The chain couples TRBV4-2 to TRBJ1-1; TCRdb returns TRBD1, unconfirmable since there is no DNA. The sample taken for sequencing was blood. This CDR3 is CASSQVSRGNTEAFF.